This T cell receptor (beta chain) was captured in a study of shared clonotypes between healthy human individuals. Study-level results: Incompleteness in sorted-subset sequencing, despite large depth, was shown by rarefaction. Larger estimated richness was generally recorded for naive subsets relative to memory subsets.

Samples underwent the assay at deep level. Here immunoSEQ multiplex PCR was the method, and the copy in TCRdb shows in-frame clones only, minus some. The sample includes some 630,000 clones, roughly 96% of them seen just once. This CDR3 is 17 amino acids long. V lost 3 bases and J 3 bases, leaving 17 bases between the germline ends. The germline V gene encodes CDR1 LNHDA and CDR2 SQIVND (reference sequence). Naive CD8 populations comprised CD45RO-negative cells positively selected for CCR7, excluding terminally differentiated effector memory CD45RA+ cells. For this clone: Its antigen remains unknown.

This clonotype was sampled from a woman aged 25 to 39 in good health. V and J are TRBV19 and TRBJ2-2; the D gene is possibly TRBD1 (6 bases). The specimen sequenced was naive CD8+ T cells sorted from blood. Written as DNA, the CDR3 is TGTGCCAGTAGTATTCAACAGGGCCGGGTTTACACCGGGGAGCTGTTTTTT. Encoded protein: CASSIQQGRVYTGELFF.